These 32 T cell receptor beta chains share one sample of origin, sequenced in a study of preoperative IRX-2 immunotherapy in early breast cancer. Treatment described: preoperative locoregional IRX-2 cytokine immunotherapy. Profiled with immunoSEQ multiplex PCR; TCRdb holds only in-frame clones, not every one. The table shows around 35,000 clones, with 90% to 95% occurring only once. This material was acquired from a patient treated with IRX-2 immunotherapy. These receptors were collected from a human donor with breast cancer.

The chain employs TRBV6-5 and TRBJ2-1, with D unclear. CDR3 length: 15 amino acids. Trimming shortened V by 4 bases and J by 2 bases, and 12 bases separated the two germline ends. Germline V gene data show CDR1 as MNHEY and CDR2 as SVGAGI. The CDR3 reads CASSLGRNPYNEQFF. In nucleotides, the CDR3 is TGTGCCAGCAGTTTAGGACGGAACCCCTACAATGAGCAGTTCTTC.

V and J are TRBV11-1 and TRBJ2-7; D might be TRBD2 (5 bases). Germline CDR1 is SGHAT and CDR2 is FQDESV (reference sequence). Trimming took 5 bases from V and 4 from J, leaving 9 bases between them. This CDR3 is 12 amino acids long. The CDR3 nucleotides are TGTGCCAGCAGCCCCCGAGGGTACGAGCAGTACTTC. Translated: CASSPRGYEQYF.

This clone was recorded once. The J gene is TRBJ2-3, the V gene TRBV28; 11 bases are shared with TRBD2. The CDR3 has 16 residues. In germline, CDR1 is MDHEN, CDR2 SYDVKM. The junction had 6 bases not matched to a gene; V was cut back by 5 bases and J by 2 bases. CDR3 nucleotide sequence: TGTGCCAGCAGTCCACGACTAGCGGGGCTCACAGATACGCAGTATTTT. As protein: CASSPRLAGLTDTQYF.

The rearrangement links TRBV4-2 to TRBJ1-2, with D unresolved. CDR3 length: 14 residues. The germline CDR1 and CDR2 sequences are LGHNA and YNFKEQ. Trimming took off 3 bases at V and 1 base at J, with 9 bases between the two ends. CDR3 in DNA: TGTGCCAGCAGCCATGGAGGACTTAACTATGGCTACACCTTC. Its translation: CASSHGGLNYGYTF.

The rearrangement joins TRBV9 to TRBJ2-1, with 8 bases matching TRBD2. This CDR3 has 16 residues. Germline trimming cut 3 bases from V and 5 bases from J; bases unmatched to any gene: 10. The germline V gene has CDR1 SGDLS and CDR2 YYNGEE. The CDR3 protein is CASSARLARPNNEQFF. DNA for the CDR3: TGTGCCAGCAGCGCCAGACTAGCGCGACCCAACAATGAGCAGTTCTTC.

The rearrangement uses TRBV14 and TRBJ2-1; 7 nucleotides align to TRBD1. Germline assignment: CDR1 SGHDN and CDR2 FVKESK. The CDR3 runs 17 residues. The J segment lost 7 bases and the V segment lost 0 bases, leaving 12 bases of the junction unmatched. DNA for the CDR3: TGTGCCAGCAGCCAAGAGACAGGGTTTTCTATTAGGAATGAGCAGTTCTTC. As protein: CASSQETGFSIRNEQFF.

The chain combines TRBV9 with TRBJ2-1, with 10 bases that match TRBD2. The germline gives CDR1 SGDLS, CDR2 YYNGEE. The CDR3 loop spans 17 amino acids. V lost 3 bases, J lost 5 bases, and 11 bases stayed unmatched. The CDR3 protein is CASSAAMVAGGHNEQFF. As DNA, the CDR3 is TGTGCCAGCAGCGCGGCGATGGTAGCGGGGGGCCACAATGAGCAGTTCTTC.

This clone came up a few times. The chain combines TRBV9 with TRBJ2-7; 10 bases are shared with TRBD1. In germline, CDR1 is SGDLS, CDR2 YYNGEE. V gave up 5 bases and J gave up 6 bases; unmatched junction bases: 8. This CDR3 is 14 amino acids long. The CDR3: CASSDPGQGREQYF. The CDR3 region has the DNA TGTGCCAGCAGTGATCCGGGACAGGGGCGCGAGCAGTACTTC.

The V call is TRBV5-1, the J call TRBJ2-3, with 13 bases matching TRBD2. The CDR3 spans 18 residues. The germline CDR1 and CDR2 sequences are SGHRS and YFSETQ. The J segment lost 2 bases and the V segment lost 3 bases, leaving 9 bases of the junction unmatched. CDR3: CASSYRGGLAGNTDTQYF. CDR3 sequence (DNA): TGCGCCAGCAGCTACCGGGGGGGACTAGCGGGAAACACAGATACGCAGTATTTT.

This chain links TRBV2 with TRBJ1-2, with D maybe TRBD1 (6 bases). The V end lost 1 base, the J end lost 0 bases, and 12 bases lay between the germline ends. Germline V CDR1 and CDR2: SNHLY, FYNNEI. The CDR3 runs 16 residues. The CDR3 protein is CASSEGWGPANYGYTF. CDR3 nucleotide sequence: TGTGCCAGCAGTGAAGGATGGGGGCCAGCTAACTATGGCTACACCTTC.

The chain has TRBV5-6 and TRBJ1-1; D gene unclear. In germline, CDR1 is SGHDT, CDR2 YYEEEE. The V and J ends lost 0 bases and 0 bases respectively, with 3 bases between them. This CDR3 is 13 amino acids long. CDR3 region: CASSLDMNTEAFF. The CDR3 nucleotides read TGTGCCAGCAGCTTGGACATGAACACTGAAGCTTTCTTT.

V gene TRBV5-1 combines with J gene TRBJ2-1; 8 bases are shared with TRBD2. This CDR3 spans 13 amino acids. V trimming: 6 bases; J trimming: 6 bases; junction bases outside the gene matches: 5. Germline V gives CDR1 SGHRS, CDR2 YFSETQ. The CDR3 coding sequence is TGCGCCAGCAACGGGAGGGCCTCCAATGAGCAGTTCTTC. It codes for CASNGRASNEQFF.

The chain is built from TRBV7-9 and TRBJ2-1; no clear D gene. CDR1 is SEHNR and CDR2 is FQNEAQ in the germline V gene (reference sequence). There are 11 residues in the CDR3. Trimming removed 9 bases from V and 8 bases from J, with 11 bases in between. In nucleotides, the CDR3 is TGTGCCAGTGGAATATGGGATGAGCAGTTCTTC. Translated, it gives CASGIWDEQFF. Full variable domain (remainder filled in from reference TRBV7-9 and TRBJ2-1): DTGVSQNPRHKITKRGQNVTFRCDPISEHNRLYWYRQTLGQGPEFLTYFQNEAQLEKSRLLSDRFSAERPKGSFSTLEIQRTEQGDSAMYLCASGIWDEQFFGPGTRLTVL.

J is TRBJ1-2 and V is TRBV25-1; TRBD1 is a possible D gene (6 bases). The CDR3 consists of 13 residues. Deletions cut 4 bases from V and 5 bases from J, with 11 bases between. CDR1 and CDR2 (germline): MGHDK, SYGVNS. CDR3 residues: CASSAERGYGYTF. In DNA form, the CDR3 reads TGTGCCAGCAGTGCGGAAAGGGGGTATGGCTACACCTTC.

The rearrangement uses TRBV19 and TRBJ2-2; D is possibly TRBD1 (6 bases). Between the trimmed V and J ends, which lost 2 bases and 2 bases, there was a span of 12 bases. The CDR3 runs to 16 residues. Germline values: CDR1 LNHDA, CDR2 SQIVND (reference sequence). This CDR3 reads CASSIYGTPNTGELFF. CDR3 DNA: TGTGCCAGTAGTATATATGGGACACCAAACACCGGGGAGCTGTTTTTT.

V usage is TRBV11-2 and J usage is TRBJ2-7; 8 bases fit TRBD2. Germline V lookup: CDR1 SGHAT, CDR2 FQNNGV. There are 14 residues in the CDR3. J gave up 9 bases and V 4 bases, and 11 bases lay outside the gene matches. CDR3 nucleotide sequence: TGTGCCAGCAGCTCGACCGGGGGGGGCCTCGGGCAGTACTTC. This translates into CASSSTGGGLGQYF.

This CDR3 reads CASSLDQEGYTF. The DNA for the CDR3 is TGCGCCAGCAGCTTGGATCAAGAGGGCTACACCTTC. V usage is TRBV5-1 and J usage is TRBJ1-2; D unresolved. This CDR3 has 12 amino acids. V dropped 0 bases and J dropped 8 bases, with 8 bases sitting between them. Germline V gene data show CDR1 as SGHRS and CDR2 as YFSETQ.

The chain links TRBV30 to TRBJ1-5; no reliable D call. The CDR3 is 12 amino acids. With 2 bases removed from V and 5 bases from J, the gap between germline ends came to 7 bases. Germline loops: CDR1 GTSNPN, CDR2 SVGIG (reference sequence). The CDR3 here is CAWSTAYQPQHF. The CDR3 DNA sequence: TGTGCCTGGAGTACCGCTTATCAGCCCCAGCATTTT.

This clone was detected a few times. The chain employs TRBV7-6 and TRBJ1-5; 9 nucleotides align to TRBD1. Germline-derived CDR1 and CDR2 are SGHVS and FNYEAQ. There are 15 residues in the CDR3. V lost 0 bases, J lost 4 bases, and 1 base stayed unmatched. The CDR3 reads CASSLAGTGNQPQHF. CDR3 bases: TGTGCCAGCAGCTTAGCAGGGACAGGGAATCAGCCCCAGCATTTT.

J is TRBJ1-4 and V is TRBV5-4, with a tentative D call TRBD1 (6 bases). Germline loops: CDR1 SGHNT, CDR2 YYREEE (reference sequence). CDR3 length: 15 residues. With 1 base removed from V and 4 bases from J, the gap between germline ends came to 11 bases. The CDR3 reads CASSLNRAVNEKLFF. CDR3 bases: TGTGCCAGCAGCTTGAACAGGGCCGTTAATGAAAAACTGTTTTTT. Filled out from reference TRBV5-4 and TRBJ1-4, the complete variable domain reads ETGVTQSPTHLIKTRGQQVTLRCSSQSGHNTVSWYQQALGQGPQFIFQYYREEENGRGNFPPRFSGLQFPNYSSELNVNALELDDSALYLCASSLNRAVNEKLFFGSGTQLSVL.

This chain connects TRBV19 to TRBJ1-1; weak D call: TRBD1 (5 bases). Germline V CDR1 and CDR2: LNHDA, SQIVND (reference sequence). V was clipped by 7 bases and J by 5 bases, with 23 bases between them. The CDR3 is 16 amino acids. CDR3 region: CASTPTKRQSRTEAFF. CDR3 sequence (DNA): TGTGCCAGTACACCCACCAAACGACAGTCTCGAACTGAAGCTTTCTTT.

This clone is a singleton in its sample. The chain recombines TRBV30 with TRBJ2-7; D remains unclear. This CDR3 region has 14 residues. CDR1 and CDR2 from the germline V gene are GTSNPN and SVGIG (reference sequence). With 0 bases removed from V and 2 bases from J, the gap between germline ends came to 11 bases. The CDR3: CAWSVQGLAYEQYF. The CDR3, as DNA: TGTGCCTGGAGTGTACAAGGGTTAGCCTACGAGCAGTACTTC.

Written as DNA, the CDR3 is TGTGCCAGCAGTTACTCGCATTGGGATCAGCCCCAGCATTTT. It specifies CASSYSHWDQPQHF. The chain joins TRBV6-5 to TRBJ1-5; unclear D gene. Germline CDR1 and CDR2: MNHEY and SVGAGI. V was shortened by 0 bases and J by 5 bases, with 8 bases between the two germline ends. The CDR3 extends over 14 amino acids.

The CDR3 sequence is CASSKAWGRDEQFF. Here the CDR3 DNA reads TGTGCCAGCAGCAAAGCGTGGGGTCGGGATGAGCAGTTCTTC. The J gene is TRBJ2-1, the V gene TRBV21-1. TRBV21-1 is a recognized pseudogene. The CDR3 covers 14 residues.

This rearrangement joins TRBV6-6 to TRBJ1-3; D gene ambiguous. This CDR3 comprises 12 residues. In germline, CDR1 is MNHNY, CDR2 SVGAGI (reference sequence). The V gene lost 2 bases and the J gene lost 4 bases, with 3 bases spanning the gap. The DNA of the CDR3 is TGTGCCAGCAGTTACCGCGGAAACACCATATATTTT. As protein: CASSYRGNTIYF.

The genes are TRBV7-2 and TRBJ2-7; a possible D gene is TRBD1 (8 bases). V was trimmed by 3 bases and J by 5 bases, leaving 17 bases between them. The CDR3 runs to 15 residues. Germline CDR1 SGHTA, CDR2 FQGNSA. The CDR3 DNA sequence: TGTGCCAGCAGCTTGAACAGGGGGGGGTTACACGAGCAGTACTTC. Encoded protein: CASSLNRGGLHEQYF.

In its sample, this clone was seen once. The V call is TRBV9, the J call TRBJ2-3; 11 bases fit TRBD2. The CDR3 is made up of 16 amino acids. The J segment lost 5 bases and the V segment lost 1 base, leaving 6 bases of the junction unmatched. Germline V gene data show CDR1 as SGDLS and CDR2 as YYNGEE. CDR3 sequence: CASSVRRLAGRDTQYF. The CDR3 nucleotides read TGTGCCAGCAGCGTAAGGCGACTAGCGGGGCGAGATACGCAGTATTTT.

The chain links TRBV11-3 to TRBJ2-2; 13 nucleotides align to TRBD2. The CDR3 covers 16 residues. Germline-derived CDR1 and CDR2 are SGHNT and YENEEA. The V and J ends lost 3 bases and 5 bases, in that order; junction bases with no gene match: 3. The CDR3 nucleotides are TGTGCCAGCAGCTTGGGACTAGCGGGGAAAACCGGGGAGCTGTTTTTT. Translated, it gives CASSLGLAGKTGELFF.

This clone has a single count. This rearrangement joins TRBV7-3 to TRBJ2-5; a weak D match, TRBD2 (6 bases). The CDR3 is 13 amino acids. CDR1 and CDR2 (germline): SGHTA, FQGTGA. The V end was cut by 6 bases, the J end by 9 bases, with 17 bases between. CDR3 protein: CASSLDPSGAQYF. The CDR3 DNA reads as TGTGCCAGCAGTTTGGACCCTTCGGGGGCCCAGTACTTC.

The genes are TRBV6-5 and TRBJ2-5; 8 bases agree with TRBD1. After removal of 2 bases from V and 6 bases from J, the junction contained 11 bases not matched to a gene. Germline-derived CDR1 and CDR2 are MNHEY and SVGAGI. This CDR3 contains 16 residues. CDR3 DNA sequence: TGTGCCAGCAGTTACGCCCGGACAGGGAACGGGCAGACCCAGTACTTC. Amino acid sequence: CASSYARTGNGQTQYF.

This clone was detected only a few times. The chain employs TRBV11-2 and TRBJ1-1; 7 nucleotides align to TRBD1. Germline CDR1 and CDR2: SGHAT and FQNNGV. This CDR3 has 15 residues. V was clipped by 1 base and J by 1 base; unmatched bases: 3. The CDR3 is CASSLGGQSNTEAFF. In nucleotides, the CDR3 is TGTGCCAGCAGCTTAGGGGGACAGTCGAACACTGAAGCTTTCTTT.

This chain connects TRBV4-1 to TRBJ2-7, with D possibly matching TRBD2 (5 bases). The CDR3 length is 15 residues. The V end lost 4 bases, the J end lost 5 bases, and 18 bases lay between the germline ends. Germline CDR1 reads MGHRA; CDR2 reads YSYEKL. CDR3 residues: CASSRTFPTTDEQYF. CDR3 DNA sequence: TGCGCCAGCAGCCGGACTTTTCCAACTACCGACGAGCAGTACTTC.